This T cell receptor (beta chain) emerged from a study of shared clonotypes between healthy human individuals. Overall study context: Aged between 18 and 49, the donors were two women and a few men.

Germline loops: CDR1 SGHTA, CDR2 FQGNSA. V was shortened by 1 base and J by 2 bases, with 11 bases between the two germline ends. This CDR3 is built from 15 residues. Bulk PBMC genomic DNA spanned ten immunoSEQ deep plates. Profiling relied on immunoSEQ multiplex PCR, and the TCRdb table lists in-frame clones only, not all of them. The table includes about 480,000 clones, approximately 79% detected once. About 90 million PBMCs supplied genomic DNA for unsorted samples. Points on this clone: Its cognate antigen is unknown.

Study results and caveats: Sampling involved blood alone; tissue repertoires likely differ.

The chain has TRBV7-2 and TRBJ2-5, with D perhaps TRBD1 (5 bases). The receptor comes from a woman aged 40 to 50 in good health. Some clones in this sample may be carry-over from other donors' samples. Sequenced input: PBMCs. CDR3 nucleotide sequence: TGTGCCAGCAGCTTAGAGGCAGGGCCACAAGAGACCCAGTACTTC. This translates into CASSLEAGPQETQYF.